The 30 T cell receptor beta chains reported below all come from one sample, sequenced in a study of radiation and T cells in renal cell carcinoma. The assay was immunoSEQ multiplex PCR, and TCRdb's table has in-frame clones only and misses some. The table records roughly 92,000 clones, 75% to 85% of them present only once. Time point in this sample: blood 4 weeks post-SBRT, at nephrectomy. Described treatment: 15 Gy SBRT to primary tumor, nephrectomy 4 weeks later. Sequenced material: blood, taken from a patient whose treatment included radiotherapy and nephrectomy. Source of these receptors: a man aged 55 to 69 with renal cell carcinoma.

The chain recombines TRBV7-9 with TRBJ2-5; 7 bases align to TRBD1. CDR1 is SEHNR, CDR2 FQNEAQ, per germline (reference sequence). Germline trimming cut 1 base from V and 5 bases from J; bases unmatched to any gene: 16. This CDR3 is 18 amino acids long. For the CDR3, the DNA is TGTGCCAGCAGCTTAGTTGACAGGGCAGGGGCTCGCGGGGAGACCCAGTACTTC. Translating it yields CASSLVDRAGARGETQYF.

The chain is built from TRBV6-5 and TRBJ1-1; 8 bases fit TRBD1. Germline CDR1 reads MNHEY; CDR2 reads SVGAGI. The V and J ends lost 5 bases and 4 bases, in that order; junction bases with no gene match: 3. The CDR3 totals 13 residues. The CDR3 DNA sequence: TGTGCCAGCAGTCCTACAGGGGGCACTGAAGCTTTCTTT. It encodes CASSPTGGTEAFF.

This rearrangement joins TRBV21-1 to TRBJ2-2; no check of the table's D call, TRBD1, against the DNA was made. TRBV21-1 is designated a pseudogene. The CDR3 runs to 13 residues. CDR3: CASSSQDTGELFF. As DNA, the CDR3 is TGTGCCAGCAGCTCTCAGGACACCGGGGAGCTGTTTTTT.

The CDR3 loop reads CLAGENTGELFF. CDR3 DNA: TGTTTAGCGGGAGAAAACACCGGGGAGCTGTTTTTT. The gene calls are TRBV28 and TRBJ2-2; 9 nucleotides align to TRBD2. This CDR3 is 12 amino acids long. Germline CDR1 reads MDHEN; CDR2 reads SYDVKM.

Notes on this clone: It is unclear where the CDR3 begins or ends on the DNA, so no DNA is shown, and the CDR3 is as TCRdb lists it. V is TRBV6-5 and J is TRBJ2-7; whether TRBD2, the table's D call, matches the DNA was not checked. CDR1 and CDR2 from the germline V gene are MNHEY and SVGAGI. Ends included, the CDR3 has 13 residues. CDR3 residues: CASRVAGGASEYF.

This chain links TRBV6-1 with TRBJ2-7; tentatively, D is TRBD2 (6 bases). CDR3 size: 12 residues. V lost 5 bases and J lost 4, with 9 bases in between. Germline CDR1 and CDR2: MNHNS and SASEGT. DNA of the CDR3: TGTGCCAGCAGTAACGGGGGTTACGAGCAGTACTTC. Translation gives CASSNGGYEQYF.

In DNA, the CDR3 is TGCGCCAGCAGTTCCCGGGGGAGGGGCGGCCCCACAGATACGCAGTATTTT. The encoded protein is CASSSRGRGGPTDTQYF. This chain joins TRBV10-2 and TRBJ2-3, with TRBD2 matching 7 bases. Per the germline V gene, CDR1 is WSHSY and CDR2 is SAAADI. The V and J ends lost 5 bases and 2 bases, in that order; junction bases with no gene match: 13. This CDR3 spans 17 amino acids.

DNA for the CDR3: TGCAGCGTCCTCGCCGGGACAGGGGCTTACAATGAGCAGTTCTTC. Translated, it gives CSVLAGTGAYNEQFF. The chain links TRBV29-1 to TRBJ2-1; 10 nucleotides align to TRBD1. Germline V gene lookup returns CDR1 SQVTM and CDR2 ANQGSEA. The junction had 9 bases not matched to a gene; V was cut back by 6 bases and J by 4 bases. This CDR3 contains 15 residues.

The chain uses TRBV29-1 and TRBJ1-2; D call uncertain. The CDR3 is 16 amino acids. CDR1 and CDR2 (germline): SQVTM, ANQGSEA. V was clipped by 7 bases and J by 0 bases, with 21 bases between them. The CDR3 DNA sequence: TGCAGCGCCCTAAGGTCCCCGGCACAGACTAACTATGGCTACACCTTC. Translation gives CSALRSPAQTNYGYTF.

The chain carries TRBV9 and TRBJ1-5; 10 nucleotides align to TRBD1. This CDR3 has 20 residues. The J segment lost 2 bases and the V segment lost 3 bases, leaving 17 bases of the junction unmatched. Germline V gene data show CDR1 as SGDLS and CDR2 as YYNGEE. The CDR3 is CASSAPSPGQGPKRNQPQHF. The CDR3 nucleotides read TGTGCCAGCAGCGCCCCTTCCCCGGGACAGGGGCCCAAACGCAATCAGCCCCAGCATTTT.

The genes are TRBV28 and TRBJ2-7; D is perhaps TRBD1 (6 bases). The germline V gene encodes CDR1 MDHEN and CDR2 SYDVKM. This CDR3 comprises 12 residues. The V end lost 6 bases, the J end lost 3 bases, and 9 bases lay between the germline ends. This chain's CDR3 is CASSPDSYEQYF. The CDR3 bases are TGTGCCAGCAGCCCGGACAGCTACGAGCAGTACTTC.

The chain joins TRBV7-8 to TRBJ2-7; no clear D gene. The CDR3 sequence is 16 residues long. V was shortened by 3 bases and J by 7 bases, with 22 bases between the two germline ends. Germline loops: CDR1 SGHVS, CDR2 FQNEAQ. The CDR3 is CASSLGSDVPRWEQYF. The CDR3 DNA sequence: TGTGCCAGCAGCTTGGGCTCGGACGTTCCAAGGTGGGAGCAGTACTTC.

The CDR3 loop is CASTDTGTTYEQYF. In nucleotides, the CDR3 is TGTGCCAGCACCGATACAGGGACCACCTACGAGCAGTACTTC. The rearrangement joins TRBV28 to TRBJ2-7; weak D call: TRBD1 (6 bases). Looked up from germline, CDR1 is MDHEN and CDR2 is SYDVKM. The germline V and J ends were trimmed by 7 bases and 2 bases, with 15 bases remaining between them. The CDR3 is made up of 14 amino acids.

The V call is TRBV5-4, the J call TRBJ2-5; 14 positions match TRBD2. The J call may be faulty, since TRBJ2-7 better matches the DNA end. Germline CDR1 is SGHNT and CDR2 is YYREEE (reference sequence). This CDR3 is built from 18 residues. CDR3 sequence reads: CASSKGTSGRNLKYEQYF. The CDR3 DNA sequence: TGTGCCAGCAGCAAGGGGACTAGCGGGAGAAATTTGAAGTACGAGCAGTACTTC.

V is TRBV23-1 and J is TRBJ2-2; weak D call: TRBD1 (6 bases). TRBV23-1 is an open reading frame whose function is uncertain. Between the trimmed V and J ends, which lost 3 bases and 5 bases, there was a span of 13 bases. The CDR3 extends over 15 amino acids. CDR3 sequence: CASSHQDRITGELFF. The CDR3 DNA is TGCGCCAGCAGTCATCAGGACAGAATAACCGGGGAGCTGTTTTTT.

The genes are TRBV27 and TRBJ2-1; D gene unclear. Germline CDR1 and CDR2: MNHEY and SMNVEV (reference sequence). Deletions cut 7 bases from V and 2 bases from J, with 15 bases between. The CDR3 length is 15 residues. The DNA for the CDR3 is TGTGCCAGCACCGTCCTTACTGGACCCTACAATGAGCAGTTCTTC. Translated, it gives CASTVLTGPYNEQFF.

This chain connects TRBV2 to TRBJ2-6; D is undetermined. CDR1 and CDR2 from the germline V gene are SNHLY and FYNNEI. The CDR3 contains 15 residues. V gave up 5 bases and J gave up 0 bases, with 8 bases separating them. The CDR3 protein is CASSRTDSGANVLTF. CDR3 in DNA: TGTGCCAGCAGTAGGACCGACTCTGGGGCCAACGTCCTGACTTTC.

The gene calls are TRBV15 and TRBJ2-7; 7 bases line up with TRBD2. Germline-derived CDR1 and CDR2 are LNHNV and YYDKDF (reference sequence). This CDR3 is built from 14 residues. V dropped 9 bases and J dropped 3; count of bases not matched to a gene: 11. The CDR3 loop is CATGASGGLYEQYF. The CDR3 nucleotides are TGTGCCACTGGGGCGTCGGGAGGACTCTACGAGCAGTACTTC.

The CDR3 is CASSMPSSGALSYEQYF. CDR3 coding DNA: TGTGCCAGCAGCATGCCCTCTAGCGGAGCCCTCTCCTACGAGCAGTACTTC. The chain employs TRBV21-1 and TRBJ2-7; TRBD2 is the table's D call, not checked against the DNA. TRBV21-1 is a listed pseudogene. The CDR3 has 17 residues.

The rearrangement joins TRBV5-8 to TRBJ2-2; TRBD2 matches 8 bases. Germline CDR1 reads SGHTS; CDR2 reads YDEGEE. The CDR3 has 17 residues. Trimming cost V 4 bases and J 0 bases; bases outside gene matches: 8. This chain's CDR3 is CASSRPYSGTNTGELFF. Here the CDR3 DNA reads TGTGCCAGCAGCCGACCATATAGCGGGACGAACACCGGGGAGCTGTTTTTT. Based on the CDR3 plus reference TRBV5-8 and TRBJ2-2, the full variable domain is EAGVTQSPTHLIKTRGQQATLRCSPISGHTSVYWYQQALGLGLQFLLWYDEGEERNRGNFPPRFSGRQFPNYSSELNVNALELEDSALYLCASSRPYSGTNTGELFFGEGSRLTVL.

The gene calls are TRBV7-2 and TRBJ2-5; no clear D gene. V dropped 4 bases and J dropped 2 bases, with 5 bases sitting between them. This CDR3 spans 12 amino acids. CDR1 is SGHTA and CDR2 is FQGNSA in the germline V gene. CDR3 in amino acids: CASSSHQETQYF. CDR3 sequence (DNA): TGTGCCAGCAGCTCCCATCAAGAGACCCAGTACTTC.

The chain recombines TRBV4-2 with TRBJ2-6, with 13 bases identical to TRBD2. In germline, CDR1 is LGHNA, CDR2 YNFKEQ. The CDR3 has 16 amino acids. With V trimmed by 4 bases and J by 3 bases, 0 bases remained unmatched. As DNA, the CDR3 is TGTGCCAGCAGCCGGACTAGCGGGAGTGGGGCCAACGTCCTGACTTTC. Translating it yields CASSRTSGSGANVLTF.

This clone is a singleton in its sample. This chain's CDR3 is CAISAGPPAYEQYF. CDR3 in DNA: TGTGCCATCAGTGCGGGACCCCCGGCCTACGAGCAGTACTTC. This chain joins TRBV10-3 and TRBJ2-7, with D possibly being TRBD1 or TRBD2 (5 bases each). The V end lost 4 bases, the J end lost 2 bases, and 12 bases lay between the germline ends. The CDR3 is 14 residues long. Germline V CDR1 and CDR2: ENHRY, SYGVKD.

The chain uses TRBV7-7 and TRBJ2-7, with a possible D match to TRBD2 (5 bases). The CDR3 consists of 12 residues. V dropped 8 bases and J dropped 4 bases, with 12 bases sitting between them. Germline assignment: CDR1 SSHAT and CDR2 FNYEAQ (reference sequence). CDR3 nucleotides: TGTGCCAGCGCTGGTGCGGGTTACGAGCAGTACTTC. Translating it yields CASAGAGYEQYF. The full variable domain, completed using reference TRBV7-7 and TRBJ2-7, is GAGVSQSPRYKVTKRGQDVTLRCDPISSHATLYWYQQALGQGPEFLTYFNYEAQPDKSGLPSDRFSAERPEGSISTLTIQRTEQRDSAMYRCASAGAGYEQYFGPGTRLTVT.

This sequence joins TRBV28 and TRBJ2-2, with 9 bases matching TRBD2. The CDR3 has 16 amino acids. Germline V gives CDR1 MDHEN, CDR2 SYDVKM. V lost 2 bases to trimming and J lost 5 bases; unmatched junction nucleotides: 6. CDR3 bases: TGTGCCAGCAGTTTAAGCTTAGCGGGAGTAACCGGGGAGCTGTTTTTT. It yields the protein CASSLSLAGVTGELFF.

In this sample, this clone turned up once. The V call is TRBV14, the J call TRBJ2-1, with D perhaps being TRBD1 or TRBD2 (5 bases each). Looked up from germline, CDR1 is SGHDN and CDR2 is FVKESK. The CDR3 contains 13 residues. V lost 1 base and J lost 7, with 8 bases in between. CDR3 nucleotide sequence: TGTGCCAGCAGCCAAGGGGGGAGAAATGAGCAGTTCTTC. Protein sequence: CASSQGGRNEQFF.

This chain uses TRBV2 with TRBJ2-7; tentatively, D is TRBD1 (6 bases). This CDR3 region has 18 residues. Germline loops: CDR1 SNHLY, CDR2 FYNNEI. Deletions cut 0 bases from V and 2 bases from J, with 20 bases between. The DNA for the CDR3 is TGTGCCAGCAGTGAAGCATCTTCCTTCCGAGACAGGCCCTACGAGCAGTACTTC. Amino acid sequence: CASSEASSFRDRPYEQYF.

CDR3 sequence (DNA): TGCGCCAGCAGAGGGGAAGCGGGAGCCTACAATGAGCAGTTCTTC. Its protein product is CASRGEAGAYNEQFF. The chain is built from TRBV4-1 and TRBJ2-1; 8 bases agree with TRBD2. Trimming at V came to 6 bases and at J to 2 bases, leaving 6 bases not matched to a gene. CDR3 size: 15 residues. Germline loops: CDR1 MGHRA, CDR2 YSYEKL.

CDR3 sequence reads: CASSFLTSGSSTDTQYF. The DNA for the CDR3 is TGTGCCAGCAGCTTCTTGACTAGCGGGAGTAGCACAGATACGCAGTATTTT. The chain is built from TRBV11-1 and TRBJ2-3, with TRBD2 matching over 12 bases. The CDR3 length is 17 residues. V lost 3 bases, J lost 0 bases, and 4 bases stayed unmatched. CDR1 is SGHAT, CDR2 FQDESV, per germline (reference sequence).

V gene TRBV5-4 combines with J gene TRBJ2-5, with D possibly being TRBD1 (7 bases). V dropped 3 bases and J dropped 5 bases, with 11 bases sitting between them. CDR3 size: 13 residues. Germline CDR1 is SGHNT and CDR2 is YYREEE (reference sequence). DNA of the CDR3: TGTGCCAGCAGCTGGGGGGACAGTGAGACCCAGTACTTC. Encoded protein: CASSWGDSETQYF.